Listed below are T cell receptor beta chains from one sample, sequenced in a study of blood T cell repertoires in COVID-19. Here immunoSEQ multiplex PCR was the method, and the copy in TCRdb shows in-frame clones only, minus some. This table holds over 100,000 clones, more than 75% found once. The sample was peripheral blood. These receptors came from a man between 40 and 49 years old with acute or convalescent COVID-19. Both conserved end residues are part of each CDR3. The D gene is left open where the match is weak. Not all rows give a size; the values are once, few, many and, for expanded clones, a class.

V gene,D gene,J gene,clone size,CDR3 DNA,CDR3 protein
TRBV19,TRBD1,TRBJ2-1,NA,TGTGCCAGTAGTCGACAGGGGACATACAATGAGCAGTTCTTC,CASSRQGTYNEQFF
TRBV20-1,NA,TRBJ2-7,NA,TGCAGTGCTCCTCGGGGCTACGAGCAGTACTTC,CSAPRGYEQYF
TRBV19,NA,TRBJ1-5,few,TGTGCCAGTAGTATGTCACAGGGAGGGCACCAGCCCCAGCATTTT,CASSMSQGGHQPQHF
TRBV7-3,NA,TRBJ1-1,NA,TGTGCCAGCAGCTTAACGCTAAACACTGAAGCTTTCTTT,CASSLTLNTEAFF
TRBV2,NA,TRBJ1-2,NA,TGTGCCAGCAGTGAAGACAGGGTAGGAGGCTACACCTTC,CASSEDRVGGYTF
TRBV30,TRBD1,TRBJ1-2,NA,TGTGCCTGGAGCCCGGGACAGGGGGATGGCTACACCTTC,CAWSPGQGDGYTF
TRBV9,TRBD2,TRBJ2-3,NA,TGTGCCAGCAGCGTAGCGCTAGCGGGGGGGACAGATACGCAGTATTTT,CASSVALAGGTDTQYF
TRBV19,TRBD2,TRBJ2-1,NA,TGTGCCAGTAGTATGGTGGCGGGGGGCCGGGAGCAGTTCTTC,CASSMVAGGREQFF
TRBV30,TRBD1,TRBJ1-2,NA,TGTGCCTGGAGTGATGGGACAGGGCATGGCTACACCTTC,CAWSDGTGHGYTF
TRBV7-2,NA,TRBJ1-1,NA,TGTGCCAGCAGCTTAGAGTGGGAGTCAGAAGCTTTCTTT,CASSLEWESEAFF
TRBV2,TRBD1,TRBJ1-5,NA,TGTGCCAGCACCGAAGGAAGGACAGGGGTCAATCAGCCCCAGCATTTT,CASTEGRTGVNQPQHF
TRBV19,TRBD1,TRBJ1-1,NA,TGTGCCAGTGGGTCGGGTACAGGGGCGGGCACTGAAGCTTTCTTT,CASGSGTGAGTEAFF
TRBV5-4,TRBD1,TRBJ1-1,NA,TGTGCCAGCAGCTGGGGACAGGGGTCTCCTGAAGCTTTCTTT,CASSWGQGSPEAFF
TRBV6-5,NA,TRBJ1-5,NA,TGTGCCAGCAGTATGGACAGTAGCAATCAGCCCCAGCATTTT,CASSMDSSNQPQHF
TRBV7-3,TRBD1,TRBJ1-4,NA,TGTGCCAGCAGCCAGACCGGGACAGGGAATGAAAAACTGTTTTTT,CASSQTGTGNEKLFF
TRBV10-3,NA,TRBJ1-1,NA,TGTGCCATCCGGGCAGGGGATAGTTTATTAACTGAAGCTTTCTTT,CAIRAGDSLLTEAFF
TRBV18,NA,TRBJ1-5,NA,TGTGCCAGCTCGCCCTCCGGTAGCAATCAGCCCCAGCATTTT,CASSPSGSNQPQHF
TRBV7-2,TRBD1,TRBJ2-7,NA,TGTGCCAGCAGCCCTAGACAGGGACCCTACGAGCAGTACTTC,CASSPRQGPYEQYF
TRBV11-3,NA,TRBJ2-1,NA,TGTGCCAGCAGCTTAGGAGACTCCGGGCGGGATTACAATGAGCAGTTCTTC,CASSLGDSGRDYNEQFF
TRBV5-5,NA,TRBJ1-4,NA,TGTGCCAGCAGCCCCCCCCCGGGCGGGGCTGAAAAACTGTTTTTT,CASSPPPGGAEKLFF
TRBV12-5,TRBD2,TRBJ2-3,NA,TGTGCTAGTGGTTTGGTACTAGCGGGGATGAGCACAGATACGCAGTATTTT,CASGLVLAGMSTDTQYF
TRBV5-1,TRBD2,TRBJ2-2,NA,TGCGCCAGCAGCTTGCTCGCGGGAGGTAGGATCGGGGAGCTGTTTTTT,CASSLLAGGRIGELFF